This note documents a single TCR beta chain sequence. This entry comes from a study of blood T cell repertoires in COVID-19. Libraries were prepared by immunoSEQ multiplex PCR; TCRdb keeps only in-frame clonotypes and omits some of them. The data hold around 200,000 clones, with 65% to 85% observed a single time. Germline-derived CDR1 and CDR2 are SGDLS and YYNGEE. The CDR3 has 15 residues. Unmatched junction bases numbered 2, after V lost 0 bases and J lost 2 bases. The gene calls are TRBV9 and TRBJ2-5, with TRBD2 matching over 9 bases. The sample was peripheral blood. The clonotype was recovered from a man between 45 and 60 years old with active or convalescent COVID-19. CDR3 sequence: CASSVGGLAQETQYF. CDR3 DNA sequence: TGTGCCAGCAGCGTAGGGGGACTAGCTCAAGAGACCCAGTACTTC.